The following is a T cell receptor beta chain sequence with its context. Its target is not known. The sample belongs to a study of cytomegalovirus exposure and HLA in healthy donors. On the study more broadly: The approximately 120 million unique TCR beta sequences, from 150 million to 200 million T cells, were found by an earlier analysis. Whole-study results and caveats: Later work found that TCR association rates differed between HLA loci; DRB1 had the most and HLA-C the fewest.

PCR employed 60 Vbeta and 13 Jbeta primers. Produced via immunoSEQ multiplex PCR; TCRdb's table is partial and in-frame only. The table records about 200,000 clones, approximately 78% of them present only once. This CDR3 spans 15 amino acids. The germline gives CDR1 SGHTS, CDR2 YDEGEE. V gave up 0 bases and J gave up 4 bases, with 10 bases separating them. Sequencing was carried out using PBMCs. This receptor was identified in a man in his thirties or forties in good health and CMV-seronegative. The chain links TRBV5-8 to TRBJ2-2, with a weak D call TRBD1 (5 bases). The CDR3 sequence: CASSLVVGATGELFF. The CDR3 DNA reads as TGTGCCAGCAGCTTGGTTGTAGGGGCCACCGGGGAGCTGTTTTTT.